The T cell receptor beta chain under discussion was sequenced for a study of Graves' ophthalmopathy and Graves' hyperthyroidism. The PBMCs used were ones drawn from around 10 ml of fresh peripheral blood. This CDR3 comprises 15 residues. Germline V gives CDR1 DFQATT, CDR2 SNEGSKA (reference sequence). The V and J ends lost 0 bases and 3 bases, in that order; junction bases with no gene match: 7. Amplification from RNA transcripts yielded the TCR beta CDR3 regions. The authors performed first-round RT-PCR with HTBI primers and then a second-round multiplex PCR. One entry per CDR3 protein results from TCRdb running MiXCR on the multiplex PCR reads. This sample has about 420,000 distinct CDR3 sequences; around 21% occur once, and the top ten carry 2.5% to 3.5%.

The sequenced sample consisted of peripheral blood. This chain uses TRBV20-1 with TRBJ2-7; 8 bases map to TRBD1. This clonotype was obtained from a woman between 18 and 30 years old with stable Graves' hyperthyroidism. CDR3 sequence reads: CSARDLGTGRYEQYF. CDR3 nucleotide sequence: TGCAGTGCTAGAGATCTCGGGACAGGACGCTACGAGCAGTACTTC.